The 12 T cell receptor beta chains reported below all come from one sample, sequenced in a study of beta chain features in type 1 diabetes. Study outcomes and limitations: For Type 1 diabetes patients, all four CD4+ subsets carried TCRB CDR3s that were moderately but significantly shorter.

Sequencing targeted expressed TCRB transcripts, as all isolated RNA had been reverse transcribed. Using immunoSEQ multiplex PCR, the repertoire was profiled, and TCRdb retains in-frame clones only, with some absent. The sample lists hundreds of thousands of clones; about an eighth were seen once. Antigens for these TCRs are unknown. The sample consisted of naive CD4+ T cells from blood. The receptors derive from a man younger than 35 with type 1 diabetes.

This clone was seen a few times. V gene TRBV13 combines with J gene TRBJ1-2, with 10 bases fitting TRBD1. This CDR3 has 15 residues. V lost 5 bases and J lost 11; bases outside the gene matches: 14. CDR1 and CDR2 (germline): PRHDT, FYEKMQ (reference sequence). The CDR3 protein is CASSQSDRGASGYTF. CDR3 coding DNA: TGTGCCAGCAGCCAGTCGGACAGGGGGGCCTCCGGGTACACCTTC.

V and J are TRBV30 and TRBJ2-4, with 9 bases that match TRBD2. This CDR3 is 20 amino acids long. Trimming removed 2 bases from V and 1 base from J; junction bases left unmatched: 18. Germline V gene lookup returns CDR1 GTSNPN and CDR2 SVGIG (reference sequence). DNA for the CDR3: TGTGCCTGGAGTACCACGCGTACTAGCGGGTCCCCAGGGGCCAAAAACATTCAGTACTTC. Its translation: CAWSTTRTSGSPGAKNIQYF.

As to this clone: This sample includes further DNA sequences coding for the same CDR3. This rearrangement joins TRBV5-1 to TRBJ2-5; 8 bases line up with TRBD1. V was pared by 0 bases and J by 5 bases, with 0 bases of the junction left unmatched. CDR1 is SGHRS, CDR2 YFSETQ, per germline. The CDR3 is 13 amino acids. The CDR3 spells CASSLGQGETQYF. The CDR3 region has the DNA TGCGCCAGCAGCTTGGGACAGGGGGAGACCCAGTACTTC.

The sample holds a few counts of this clone. The same CDR3 can be traced to other DNA sequences in this sample. The chain is built from TRBV5-1 and TRBJ2-3; no reliable D call. The V end lost 2 bases, the J end lost 5 bases, and 3 bases lay between the germline ends. Germline V gene sequence: CDR1 SGHRS, CDR2 YFSETQ. This CDR3 is 11 amino acids long. The CDR3 here is CASSFGDTQYF. The CDR3 bases are TGCGCCAGCAGCTTCGGAGATACGCAGTATTTT.

The chain recombines TRBV7-9 with TRBJ1-6; 7 bases align to TRBD1. CDR1 and CDR2 from the germline V gene are SEHNR and FQNEAQ (reference sequence). The length of the CDR3 is 14 residues. Trimming removed 4 bases from V and 9 bases from J; junction bases left unmatched: 6. CDR3 DNA: TGTGCCAGCAGCTACGGACAGGCCGCTTCACCCCTCCACTTT. It is translated as CASSYGQAASPLHF.

This chain's CDR3 is CASSESSGRTDTQYF. The CDR3 DNA follows: TGCGCCAGCAGTGAGTCTAGCGGACGCACAGATACGCAGTATTTT. The rearrangement links TRBV10-1 to TRBJ2-3, with D possibly matching TRBD2 (6 bases). CDR1 WNHNN and CDR2 SYGVQD come from the germline V gene (reference sequence). The CDR3 has 15 amino acids. V shed 0 bases and J shed 1 base, with 8 bases lying between them.

This clone occurred a few times. This CDR3 is also generated by other DNA sequences in the sample. In DNA form, the CDR3 reads TGCGCCAGCAGCTTGGTATCCAGTTACAATGAGCAGTTCTTC. Amino acids: CASSLVSSYNEQFF. The chain has TRBV5-1 and TRBJ2-1; D ambiguous. V lost 0 bases and J lost 4, with 8 bases in between. This CDR3 region has 14 residues. Germline loops: CDR1 SGHRS, CDR2 YFSETQ.

This clone appeared a few times. This chain joins TRBV4-1 and TRBJ1-5; no firm D call. CDR3 length: 15 residues. Germline V lookup: CDR1 MGHRA, CDR2 YSYEKL. The germline V and J ends were trimmed by 3 bases and 2 bases, with 11 bases remaining between them. The CDR3 DNA follows: TGCGCCAGCAGCCAGCTGATCGGCGGCAATCAGCCCCAGCATTTT. Its protein is CASSQLIGGNQPQHF.

The V gene is TRBV18, the J gene TRBJ1-2; D call uncertain. Trimming took off 1 base at V and 4 bases at J, with 10 bases between the two ends. The CDR3 spans 14 residues. Germline V gene lookup returns CDR1 KGHSH and CDR2 LQKENI. For the CDR3, the DNA is TGTGCCAGCTCACCACTCGGACTCCTCTATGGCTACACCTTC. Its translation: CASSPLGLLYGYTF.

This chain links TRBV5-1 with TRBJ2-1, with TRBD2 matching 7 bases. Germline assignment: CDR1 SGHRS and CDR2 YFSETQ. This CDR3 spans 15 amino acids. Trimming at V came to 0 bases and at J to 7 bases, leaving 7 bases not matched to a gene. DNA for the CDR3: TGCGCCAGCAGCTTGGTATCTTGGGAGGGAAATGAGCAGTTCTTC. Translation: CASSLVSWEGNEQFF.

J is TRBJ2-1 and V is TRBV30; TRBD2 agrees at 9 bases. The V and J ends lost 2 bases and 7 bases, in that order; junction bases with no gene match: 6. The CDR3 extends over 14 amino acids. Looked up from germline, CDR1 is GTSNPN and CDR2 is SVGIG (reference sequence). For the CDR3, the DNA is TGTGCCTGGAGTTTTGGCGGGGGGGCGAATGAGCAGTTCTTC. Its protein is CAWSFGGGANEQFF. The full variable domain, completed using reference TRBV30 and TRBJ2-1, is SQTIHQWPATLVQPVGSPLSLECTVEGTSNPNLYWYRQAAGRGLQLLFYSVGIGQISSEVPQNLSASRPQDRQFILSSKKLLLSDSGFYLCAWSFGGGANEQFFGPGTRLTVL.

This clone was detected only a few times. CDR3 DNA: TGTGCCAGCAGCTTAGATGCCTCAGAGACCCAGTACTTC. This sequence encodes CASSLDASETQYF. The rearrangement links TRBV7-9 to TRBJ2-5; D not resolved. The germline V gene has CDR1 SEHNR and CDR2 FQNEAQ (reference sequence). The CDR3 contains 13 residues. With 1 base removed from V and 4 bases from J, the gap between germline ends came to 7 bases.